The clone carrying this T cell receptor beta chain was seen only a few times. What it recognizes is unknown. The entry originates in a study of T cells after yellow fever vaccination. In the study overall: Fractions of low cell number were prepared using SMART-Seq v4 Ultra Low Input. Study conclusions and caveats: Relatively few clonotypes were ones that appeared in both CD4 and CD8 compartments. There was a possibility that FACS-sorted repertoires contained abundant clonotypes contaminating from the bulk population.

Synthesis of TCR cDNA relied on 5'RACE template switching, which attached a universal primer site and UMIs. MiXCR, run by TCRdb on the 5' RACE reads, gives a single entry per CDR3 protein. In the table there are hundreds of thousands of distinct CDR3 sequences, roughly 9% of which are singletons. Germline V gives CDR1 WNHNN, CDR2 SYGVQD (reference sequence). Deletions cut 4 bases from V and 2 bases from J, with 8 bases between. The CDR3 consists of 13 residues. The starting material was CD4+ T cells sorted from PBMCs, obtained 5 days after the yellow fever booster vaccination. The TCR originated in a man between 18 and 29 years old who received the YFV17D yellow fever vaccine. The J gene is TRBJ2-5, the V gene TRBV10-1; no definite D call. The CDR3 DNA follows: TGCGCCAGCAGTGCCGGCAGACAAGAGACCCAGTACTTC. Amino acid sequence: CASSAGRQETQYF.